The present TCR beta chain was sequenced within a study of blood T cell repertoires in COVID-19. The wider study: In each case, the material was cDNA or gDNA derived from T cells, B-cell-depleted T cells, or PBMCs.

Method: immunoSEQ multiplex PCR; TCRdb's copy keeps in-frame clones and lacks some. The repertoire holds 100,000 to 140,000 clones, with about 87% as singletons. The CDR3 extends over 14 amino acids. Between the trimmed V and J ends, which lost 2 bases and 0 bases, there was a span of 8 bases. Germline V gene data show CDR1 as MNHEY and CDR2 as SVGAGI. The sample comprised peripheral blood. The chain couples TRBV6-5 to TRBJ2-7, with D hard to call. The source is a man between 45 and 60 years old with active or convalescent COVID-19. The chain's CDR3 is CASSYGPSSYEQYF. CDR3 bases: TGTGCCAGCAGTTACGGGCCGAGCTCCTACGAGCAGTACTTC.